This T cell receptor (beta chain) was profiled in a study of T cell repertoires in cytomegalovirus infection. Study-level background: A matching HLA type, together with CMV infection, was signaled by public TCR beta signatures.

Germline trimming cut 6 bases from V and 4 bases from J; bases unmatched to any gene: 17. Germline lookup yields CDR1 DFQATT and CDR2 SNEGSKA (reference sequence). This CDR3 is 17 amino acids long. Findings of the study overall: Cumulative frequency (of public TCR beta family members) identified carriers of CMV plus the relevant HLA. HLA-C-restricted CMV clonotypes gave the most frequent clonotype in two of eight donors.

Turning to this clonotype: Its specificity is unknown.

TCRdb reprocessed the reads with MiXCR, giving one entry per CDR3 protein. Among 310,000 or so distinct CDR3 sequences listed, about 9.2% were seen once. The J gene is TRBJ2-2, the V gene TRBV20-1, with 7 bases lining up with TRBD2. The sequencing input was PBMCs. This receptor was obtained from a human donor in good health (CMV status not recorded). Some clones in this sample may be carry-over from other donors' samples. The CDR3 DNA sequence: TGCAGTGCCAAGGCGGCTCTGGGGGGGTTTGGCACCGGGGAGCTGTTTTTT. Protein: CSAKAALGGFGTGELFF.